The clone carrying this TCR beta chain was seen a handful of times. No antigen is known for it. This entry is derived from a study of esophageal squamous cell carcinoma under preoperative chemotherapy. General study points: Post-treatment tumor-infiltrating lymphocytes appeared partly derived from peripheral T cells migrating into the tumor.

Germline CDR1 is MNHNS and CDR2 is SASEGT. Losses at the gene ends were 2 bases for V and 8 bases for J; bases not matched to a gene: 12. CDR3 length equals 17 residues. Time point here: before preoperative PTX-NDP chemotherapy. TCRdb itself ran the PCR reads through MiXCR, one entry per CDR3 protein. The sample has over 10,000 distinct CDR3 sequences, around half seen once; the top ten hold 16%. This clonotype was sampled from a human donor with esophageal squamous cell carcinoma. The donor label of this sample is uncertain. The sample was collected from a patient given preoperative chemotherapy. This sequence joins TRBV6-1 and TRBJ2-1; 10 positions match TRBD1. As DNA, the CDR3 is TGTGCCAGCAGTGAAAGGGGTTGGGACAGGGGCGTGGATGAGCAGTTCTTC. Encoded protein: CASSERGWDRGVDEQFF.